This T cell receptor (beta chain) was captured in a study of blood T cells in healthy people across ages. As regards this clonotype: The antigen is undetermined.

This CDR3 is built from 16 residues. The junction had 8 bases not matched to a gene; V was cut back by 5 bases and J by 4 bases. Germline-derived CDR1 and CDR2 are MNHEY and SVGAGI. Overall study results and limits: Older age went with lower TCR beta diversity per million T cells, in a roughly linear way.

Next came a second PCR, run for roughly 6 to 11 cycles, which used a sample-barcoded 5' primer along with a J-beta primer mix. From the 5' RACE reads, TCRdb called clonotypes with MiXCR, one entry per CDR3 protein. The table has about 730,000 distinct CDR3 sequences, roughly 44% seen once. This receptor was identified in a woman between 55 and 75 years old in good health. The sequencing input was blood. This rearrangement joins TRBV6-5 to TRBJ2-1; 10 bases fit TRBD2. The CDR3: CASSPRSGGVYNEQFF. The CDR3 DNA is TGTGCCAGCAGTCCCAGGAGCGGGGGGGTTTACAATGAGCAGTTCTTC.